These 21 T cell receptor beta chains share one sample of origin, sequenced in a study of T cells of healthy individuals. TCRdb itself ran the 5' RACE reads through MiXCR, one entry per CDR3 protein. The sample gives 90,000 to 100,000 distinct CDR3 sequences, approximately 18% of which show up once; approximately 6% is in the top ten. These receptors all stem from a human donor in good health.

The chain uses TRBV29-1 and TRBJ2-3; 9 nucleotides match TRBD2. CDR1 is SQVTM, CDR2 ANQGSEA, per germline. V gave up 7 bases and J gave up 7 bases; unmatched junction bases: 12. The CDR3 contains 14 residues. In DNA, the CDR3 is TGCAGCGCCCAAGGAGGCGGGAGGGCAAATACGCAGTATTTT. Its protein is CSAQGGGRANTQYF.

This clonotype was seen a single time. Possible read error: a much larger clone is one base away. The V call is TRBV21-1, the J call TRBJ2-5. TRBV21-1 is tagged as a pseudogene. The CDR3 is 12 residues long. The CDR3 coding sequence is TGTGCCAGCAGCACGTGGCAAGAGACCCAGTACTTC. Its translation: CASSTWQETQYF.

The rearrangement links TRBV25-1 to TRBJ1-1; D not resolved. There are 11 residues in the CDR3. CDR1 MGHDK and CDR2 SYGVNS come from the germline V gene. V was cut by 8 bases and J by 1 base, with 5 bases left in between. Here the CDR3 reads CASWGNTEAFF. CDR3 nucleotide sequence: TGTGCCAGCTGGGGGAACACTGAAGCTTTCTTT.

This clonotype was detected a few times. This chain uses TRBV4-2 with TRBJ1-5; D might be TRBD1 (5 bases). V lost 1 base and J 6 bases, leaving 10 bases between the germline ends. CDR1 LGHNA and CDR2 YNFKEQ come from the germline V gene. This CDR3 contains 14 residues. The CDR3 DNA follows: TGTGCCAGCAGCCAAGTCGGGGGGAGTCAGCCCCAGCATTTT. Amino acids: CASSQVGGSQPQHF.

This clonotype has ten or more counts. This chain uses TRBV28 with TRBJ2-3; TRBD2 matches at 7 bases. Germline CDR1 reads MDHEN; CDR2 reads SYDVKM. The J segment lost 3 bases and the V segment lost 6 bases, leaving 9 bases of the junction unmatched. CDR3 length: 15 residues. The CDR3, as DNA: TGTGCCAGCAGGTTCCGGAGTAGCGGGACAGATACGCAGTATTTT. Its translation is CASRFRSSGTDTQYF.

The table lists this clonotype with many counts. The chain couples TRBV18 to TRBJ1-2, with D hard to call. Germline-derived CDR1 and CDR2 are KGHSH and LQKENI. CDR3 length: 12 amino acids. Trimming took 2 bases from V and 8 from J, leaving 9 bases between them. The CDR3 bases are TGTGCCAGCTCACCAGGACTTAAAGGCTACACCTTC. The encoded protein is CASSPGLKGYTF.

The rearrangement links TRBV11-2 to TRBJ1-1; 7 bases fit TRBD1. Germline V lookup: CDR1 SGHAT, CDR2 FQNNGV. Trimming removed 5 bases from V and 1 base from J; junction bases left unmatched: 10. The CDR3 has 16 residues. Here the CDR3 DNA reads TGTGCCAGCAGCCCTTGGACCGGGACAGCGAACACTGAAGCTTTCTTT. Its translation: CASSPWTGTANTEAFF.

This clonotype showed up just a few times. This chain uses TRBV7-2 with TRBJ2-7; perhaps TRBD1 as D (5 bases). Trimming removed 0 bases from V and 3 bases from J, with 15 bases in between. This CDR3 comprises 16 residues. Germline loops: CDR1 SGHTA, CDR2 FQGNSA. CDR3 loop: CASSLAWQGKGYEQYF. The CDR3 DNA is TGTGCCAGCAGCTTAGCGTGGCAGGGAAAAGGCTACGAGCAGTACTTC.

Points on this clonotype: It may be a read error: a sequence one base away is much more abundant. V gene TRBV7-2 combines with J gene TRBJ2-7; D is undetermined. This CDR3 spans 13 amino acids. Germline V gene data show CDR1 as SGHTA and CDR2 as FQGNSA. The chain's CDR3 is CASSLGGSYKQYF. DNA for the CDR3: TGTGCCAGCAGCTTAGGAGGATCCTACAAGCAGTACTTC.

The chain couples TRBV19 to TRBJ2-6; 8 bases match TRBD2. This CDR3 region has 16 residues. The germline CDR1 and CDR2 sequences are LNHDA and SQIVND (reference sequence). The trim removed 7 bases at V and 2 bases at J, leaving 7 bases unmatched. In DNA, the CDR3 is TGTGCCAGTATGGTAACGGGGGGGCCTGGGGCCAACGTCCTGACTTTC. This codes for CASMVTGGPGANVLTF.

The chain recombines TRBV10-3 with TRBJ1-6; D remains unclear. The germline V and J ends were trimmed by 5 bases and 8 bases, with 13 bases remaining between them. CDR3 length: 14 amino acids. Germline V gene lookup returns CDR1 ENHRY and CDR2 SYGVKD. CDR3 loop: CAISQREGDSPLHF. The CDR3 nucleotides read TGTGCCATCAGTCAAAGGGAAGGAGATTCACCCCTCCACTTT.

This clonotype was detected ten times or more. The chain links TRBV7-9 to TRBJ2-7; D is possibly TRBD2 (5 bases). CDR1 and CDR2 (germline): SEHNR, FQNEAQ (reference sequence). Between the trimmed V and J ends, which lost 1 base and 9 bases, there was a span of 10 bases. This CDR3 has 12 amino acids. DNA for the CDR3: TGTGCCAGCAGCTTAGGGGGTAGCGTGCAGTACTTC. The encoded protein is CASSLGGSVQYF.

Ten or more counts support this clonotype. The chain employs TRBV11-3 and TRBJ1-1; 8 bases line up with TRBD1. The length of the CDR3 is 12 residues. Trimming took 5 bases from V and 8 from J; bases not matched to a gene: 4. Germline CDR1 is SGHNT and CDR2 is YENEEA. CDR3 DNA sequence: TGTGCCAGCAGCGGACGGGACAGGGAAGCTTTCTTT. It encodes CASSGRDREAFF.

This clonotype was seen ten or more times. The V and J genes are TRBV6-2 or TRBV6-3 and TRBJ1-5; D is perhaps TRBD1 (5 bases). The CDR3 has 14 amino acids. In germline, CDR1 is MNHEY, CDR2 SVGEGT. V lost 5 bases and J lost 4, with 12 bases in between. CDR3 nucleotides: TGTGCCAGCAGTGGGAGGCCAGGGAATCAGCCCCAGCATTTT. It codes for CASSGRPGNQPQHF.

Only a few counts were recorded for this clonotype. V and J are TRBV5-1 and TRBJ2-1; D may be TRBD2 (5 bases). The CDR3 runs to 14 residues. Germline CDR1 is SGHRS and CDR2 is YFSETQ. V lost 4 bases, J lost 4 bases, and 12 bases lay in between. DNA for the CDR3: TGCGCCAGCAGCCCGGGCGGACTGTACAATGAGCAGTTCTTC. It codes for CASSPGGLYNEQFF.

Note on this clonotype: A read error is possible here, since a much larger clone lies one base away. The V gene is TRBV7-9, the J gene TRBJ1-1; D gene ambiguous. The CDR3 totals 12 residues. CDR1 and CDR2 (germline): SEHNR, FQNEAQ (reference sequence). V was trimmed by 5 bases and J by 10 bases, leaving 14 bases between them. The CDR3 DNA reads TGTGCCAGCAGCGCATTGGAACGGTCAGCTTTCTTT. Translated: CASSALERSAFF.

The chain has TRBV20-1 and TRBJ1-2; D unclear. The V end was cut by 1 base, the J end by 3 bases, with 3 bases between. Germline CDR1 reads DFQATT; CDR2 reads SNEGSKA (reference sequence). The CDR3 contains 11 residues. This chain's CDR3 is CSARGHYGYTF. The CDR3 DNA reads TGCAGTGCTAGAGGCCACTATGGCTACACCTTC.

This clonotype was detected only a few times. The rearrangement links TRBV7-9 to TRBJ2-2; D not certain. CDR3 length equals 15 residues. CDR1 is SEHNR, CDR2 FQNEAQ, per germline (reference sequence). V was cut by 5 bases and J by 0 bases, with 10 bases left in between. As DNA, the CDR3 is TGTGCCAGCAGCCCCCCCGGTTCGAACACCGGGGAGCTGTTTTTT. It is translated as CASSPPGSNTGELFF.

The chain links TRBV4-3 to TRBJ2-3, with D unresolved. The germline V gene encodes CDR1 LGHNA and CDR2 YSLEER. The CDR3 length is 17 residues. Trimming left V 2 bases short and J 5 bases short, with 20 bases between. The DNA of the CDR3 is TGCGCCAGCAGCCAATACGCCTCCGGGCCGCCCAGAGATACGCAGTATTTT. Translating gives CASSQYASGPPRDTQYF.

This clonotype was detected many times. This chain uses TRBV7-9 with TRBJ1-2; a weak D match, TRBD1 (5 bases). Germline CDR1 and CDR2: SEHNR and FQNEAQ (reference sequence). The CDR3 is 14 residues long. The ends were cut back, 0 bases at V and 5 bases at J, with 10 bases in the middle. The chain's CDR3 is CASSLAGPTYGYTF. CDR3 sequence (DNA): TGTGCCAGCAGCTTAGCGGGGCCGACTTATGGCTACACCTTC.

This chain connects TRBV5-4 to TRBJ2-2; 9 positions agree with TRBD2. Germline lookup yields CDR1 SGHNT and CDR2 YYREEE (reference sequence). CDR3 length: 18 residues. J lost 6 bases, V lost 3 bases, and 15 bases had no gene match. The CDR3 nucleotides are TGTGCCAGCAGCTCGCCGGGACTAGCTGGCGGGTGGGCCGGGGAGCTGTTTTTT. This encodes CASSSPGLAGGWAGELFF.